This entry is about one T cell receptor beta chain. This record comes from a study of T cell changes during pregnancy in multiple sclerosis. Repertoires were generated with immunoSEQ multiplex PCR, while TCRdb's copy carries only in-frame clones and drops some. The repertoire holds about 35,000 clones, with roughly nine tenths as singletons. Germline CDR1 MGHDK, CDR2 SYGVNS. The CDR3 length is 14 residues. Trimming at V came to 6 bases and at J to 4 bases, leaving 2 bases not matched to a gene. This clonotype was sampled from a female donor in good health, enrolled as a control in a pregnancy study. V is TRBV25-1 and J is TRBJ1-4, with 10 bases matching TRBD1. Sequencing used CD4+ T cells from peripheral blood mononuclear cells, obtained in the third trimester of pregnancy. CDR3 DNA sequence: TGTGCCAGCAGGGGGACAGGGGATAATGAAAAACTGTTTTTT. It specifies CASRGTGDNEKLFF.